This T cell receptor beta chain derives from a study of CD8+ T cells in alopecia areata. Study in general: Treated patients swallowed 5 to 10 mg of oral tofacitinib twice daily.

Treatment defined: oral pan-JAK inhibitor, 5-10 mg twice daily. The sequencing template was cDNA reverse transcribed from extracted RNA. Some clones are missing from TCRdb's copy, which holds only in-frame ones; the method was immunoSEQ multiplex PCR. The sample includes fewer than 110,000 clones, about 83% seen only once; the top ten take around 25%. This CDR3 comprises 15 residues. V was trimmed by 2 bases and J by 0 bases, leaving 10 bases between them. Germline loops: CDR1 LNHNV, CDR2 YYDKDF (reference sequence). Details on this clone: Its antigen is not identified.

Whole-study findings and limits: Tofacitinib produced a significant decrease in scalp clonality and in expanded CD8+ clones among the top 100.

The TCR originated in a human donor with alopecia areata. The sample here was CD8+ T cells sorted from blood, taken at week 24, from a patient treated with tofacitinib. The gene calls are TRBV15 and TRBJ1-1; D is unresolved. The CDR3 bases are TGTGCCACCAGCAGATCTCGTACCCTGAACACTGAAGCTTTCTTT. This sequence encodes CATSRSRTLNTEAFF.